This T cell receptor (beta chain) was observed in a study of T-cell memory formation after mild COVID-19. Findings and limits, study-wide: Clones contracting day 15 to 85 were balanced CD4/CD8; later expanders leaned CD4+. That cross-reactive memory joined was suggested by some responding clones appearing in pre-infection memory. For contracting clones, CD4+ ones sat mainly in CM and EM, CD8+ in EMRA.

V lost 7 bases and J lost 1, with 19 bases in between. CDR1 and CDR2 (germline): SNHLY, FYNNEI. The CDR3 is 16 amino acids. The table lists this clonotype with a count of one. Its antigen is undetermined. Employing constant-segment primers, 5'RACE generated TCR alpha and TCR beta cDNA libraries bearing sample barcodes and UMIs. TCRdb processed the 5' RACE reads anew with MiXCR; each CDR3 protein has one entry. Among 270,000 or so distinct CDR3 sequences, around 15% were seen once, and the ten largest hold around 20%. The chain has TRBV2 and TRBJ2-5; D might be TRBD1 or TRBD2, each matching 6 bases. The sample comprised PBMCs or a T cell subset sorted from them (not recorded which). This receptor was obtained from a man younger than 35 who had mild COVID-19 (a few samples of this study predate the infection). Cell type and time point are not known. Here the CDR3 DNA reads TGTGCCAGCACCCCGCCGGGGGCCGAGGCCCAAGAGACCCAGTACTTC. Amino acid sequence: CASTPPGAEAQETQYF.